This T cell receptor (beta chain) was recorded in a study of patients and donors after allogeneic stem cell transplantation (dated by TCRdb to 2020 to 2021). To note about this clonotype: What this receptor recognizes is not known. Base qualities are not at hand, and no much larger clone is one base apart.

Libraries were built with RT-PCR. Data came from a NextSeq 550. TCRdb trimmed the raw reads at Q25, called clones with MiXCR and kept productive beta chains. Rows with one shared CDR3 protein collapse into an entry with the most common genes and DNA. This sample lists about a million distinct CDR3 sequences; 18% were detected once. The ten largest clonotypes hold 5.5% to 6.5% of the sample. Trimming takes 2 bases from V and 5 bases from J, and the germline ends sit 11 bases apart. Its CDR3 holds 13 amino acids, cysteine through phenylalanine. Only the CDR3 part of the read is kept: 39 bases, read in frame from the first base. CDR1 and CDR2 are drawn from the germline V gene (reference sequence): DFQATT, SNEGSKA.

The chain couples TRBV20-1 to TRBJ2-3, and possibly TRBD1, on 6 matching bases. Sequences were obtained from blood, either unsorted or a sorted T cell fraction (not recorded which). The origin of this receptor is a human donor who was either an allogeneic HSCT recipient or a stem cell or donor lymphocyte infusion donor (not recorded which). It is not recorded whose cells these are; they may come from a transplant donor. The CDR3: CSARKQGQDTQYF. The DNA reads as follows: TGCAGTGCTAGAAAACAGGGCCAAGATACGCAGTATTTT.